These T cell receptor beta chains were read from a single sample in a study of blood T cell repertoires in COVID-19. Some clones are missing from TCRdb's copy, which holds only in-frame ones; the method was immunoSEQ multiplex PCR. This sample has some 400,000 clones, with roughly 90% found just once. The source material was PBMCs or T cells enriched from blood (not recorded which). Source of these receptors: a woman aged 40-49 years who had been exposed to COVID-19. Each CDR3 is given with its conserved first and last residue. The order of the fields is V gene, D gene, clone size, J gene, CDR3 DNA, CDR3 protein. The D gene is left open where the match is weak. Some rows mark clone size as missing; the rest say once, few, many or name a class of expanded clone.

TRBV24-1,NA,NA,TRBJ2-7,TGTGCCACCAGTGATCCCAGAAATACCTACGAGCAGTACTTC,CATSDPRNTYEQYF
TRBV5-1,NA,NA,TRBJ2-2,TGCGCCAGCAGCTTATTAGGAGGGGCTCCCACCGGGGAGCTGTTTTTT,CASSLLGGAPTGELFF
TRBV5-1,NA,NA,TRBJ2-2,TGCGCCAGCACCTTCCAGGGTAACACCGGGGAGCTGTTTTTT,CASTFQGNTGELFF
TRBV14,NA,NA,TRBJ2-7,TGTGCCAGCAGCGGCCAGGGTCGCTCCTACGAGCAGTACTTC,CASSGQGRSYEQYF
TRBV19,NA,NA,TRBJ2-2,TGTGCCAGTAGTTTGGGCACAAACACCGGGGAGCTGTTTTTT,CASSLGTNTGELFF
TRBV7-2,NA,NA,TRBJ1-5,TGTGCCAGCAGCTTAGCCGGGAGGGTCAATCAGCCCCAGCATTTT,CASSLAGRVNQPQHF
TRBV29-1,NA,NA,TRBJ1-1,TGCAGCGTGATCAGGACAGTAGCTGAAGCTTTCTTT,CSVIRTVAEAFF
TRBV28,NA,once,TRBJ2-3,TGTGCCAGCAGTTTAACTTCGGTGGGGCTGGGCACAGATACGCAGTATTTT,CASSLTSVGLGTDTQYF
TRBV11-3,TRBD1,NA,TRBJ1-1,TGTGCCAGCAGCCAAGCCCGGACAGGGCGGACTGAAGCTTTCTTT,CASSQARTGRTEAFF
TRBV6-5,NA,NA,TRBJ2-7,TGTGCCAGCAGTTACGGGGCTCTAACTTCCAACGAGCAGTACTTC,CASSYGALTSNEQYF
TRBV6-2/TRBV6-3,NA,once,TRBJ2-3,TGTGCCAGCAGTCTCACAGATACGCAGTATTTT,CASSLTDTQYF
TRBV25-1,NA,once,TRBJ1-3,TGTGCCGCCTCTACCTCTGGAAACACCATATATTTT,CAASTSGNTIYF
TRBV29-1,TRBD1,NA,TRBJ1-1,TGCAGCGTTCCTAGCCGGGACAGGGGCATGAACACTGAAGCTTTCTTT,CSVPSRDRGMNTEAFF
TRBV3-1/TRBV3-2,NA,NA,TRBJ2-3,TGTGCCAGCAGCCAAGGGGCAGGTGCAAGCACAGATACGCAGTATTTT,CASSQGAGASTDTQYF
TRBV15,NA,NA,TRBJ2-2,TGTGCCACCAGCTTGGGGGGTACGAACACCGGGGAGCTGTTTTTT,CATSLGGTNTGELFF
TRBV6-5,NA,NA,TRBJ2-5,TGTGCCAGCAGCACTCAGGACTACCAAGAGACCCAGTACTTC,CASSTQDYQETQYF
TRBV30,NA,NA,TRBJ2-1,TGTGCTGCCGGGACTTACAATGAGCAGTTCTTC,CAAGTYNEQFF
TRBV29-1,TRBD1,NA,TRBJ2-7,TGCAGCGTTGAAGGGGATACAGGGGACGAGCAGTACTTC,CSVEGDTGDEQYF
TRBV30,NA,NA,TRBJ1-2,TGTGCCTGGAGTACCGAGGGTAACTATGGCTACACCTTC,CAWSTEGNYGYTF
TRBV11-3,TRBD1,NA,TRBJ2-7,TGTGCCAGCAGTAGGACAGGTTTTTCCTACGAGCAGTACTTC,CASSRTGFSYEQYF
TRBV7-9,NA,NA,TRBJ2-1,TGTGCCAGCAGCTTAGCGGGCGTTTCCTACAATGAGCAGTTCTTC,CASSLAGVSYNEQFF
TRBV6-4,TRBD2,NA,TRBJ2-5,TGTGCCAGAGCGGGAGTAGAGACCCAGTACTTC,CARAGVETQYF
TRBV29-1,NA,NA,TRBJ2-5,TGCAGCGTGGACCGGGGGTTGGACCAGTACTTC,CSVDRGLDQYF
TRBV30,NA,few,TRBJ1-4,TGTGCCGGAAGGGGTGTTGGTAGAGAAAAACTGTTTTTT,CAGRGVGREKLFF
TRBV5-1,NA,once,TRBJ1-2,TGCGCCAGCAGCTTGTATAGCTATGGCTACACCTTC,CASSLYSYGYTF